One and the same sample provided the 14 T cell receptor beta chains below, sequenced in a study of molecular identifiers for immune sequencing clone quantification. MiXCR, applied by TCRdb to the PCR reads, yields one record per CDR3 protein. The table lists approximately 90,000 distinct CDR3 sequences, approximately 24% of them singletons, with around 1% in the top ten. The source material was naive CD8+ T cells from blood, with Jurkat cell RNA spiked in. The subset: FACS-sorted CD8+CD4-CCR7+CD45RA+ naive T cells. The origin of the receptors is a human donor in good health. Some libraries in this study had Jurkat cell RNA spiked in.

This clonotype was observed at least ten times. The chain couples TRBV6-5 to TRBJ1-1, with 7 nucleotides matching TRBD1. The CDR3 extends over 14 amino acids. CDR1 MNHEY and CDR2 SVGAGI come from the germline V gene. The V gene end was trimmed by 2 bases and the J gene end by 5 bases; junction bases not matched to a gene: 5. CDR3 sequence: CASSYVRGQTEAFF. The DNA for the CDR3 is TGTGCCAGCAGTTACGTGAGGGGGCAAACTGAAGCTTTCTTT.

This clonotype was observed many times. This chain uses TRBV5-1 with TRBJ2-5; unclear D gene. Trimming stripped 0 bases from V and 0 bases from J, with 12 bases between. The CDR3 spans 16 residues. The V gene's germline CDR1 is SGHRS and CDR2 YFSETQ. This chain's CDR3 is CASSLGAPLYQETQYF. CDR3 coding DNA: TGCGCCAGCAGCTTGGGAGCGCCACTATACCAAGAGACCCAGTACTTC.

This clonotype was picked up one time. The J gene is TRBJ1-1, the V gene TRBV4-1, with D unresolved. The CDR3 is 13 residues long. Germline CDR1 and CDR2: MGHRA and YSYEKL. V lost 4 bases, J lost 11 bases, and 17 bases lay in between. CDR3 in amino acids: CASSPSHVTAAFF. In DNA form, the CDR3 reads TGCGCCAGCAGCCCCTCACATGTAACTGCTGCTTTCTTT.

This clonotype was found many times. The chain links TRBV27 to TRBJ2-1, with 10 bases that match TRBD1. CDR1 is MNHEY, CDR2 SMNVEV, per germline (reference sequence). V lost 6 bases and J lost 8; bases outside the gene matches: 13. The CDR3 length is 16 residues. CDR3: CASRYTGTGAYDEQFF. The CDR3 region has the DNA TGTGCCAGCAGATATACCGGGACAGGGGCCTATGATGAGCAGTTCTTC.

This clonotype was seen repeatedly, ten times or more. The rearrangement links TRBV7-2 to TRBJ2-7; TRBD2 agrees at 10 bases. The V and J ends lost 5 bases and 4 bases, in that order; junction bases with no gene match: 8. Looked up from germline, CDR1 is SGHTA and CDR2 is FQGNSA. CDR3 length equals 15 residues. In DNA form, the CDR3 reads TGTGCCAGCAGCACCCAGCGGGGGGGCGTGTACGAGCAGTACTTC. Protein product: CASSTQRGGVYEQYF. Using reference TRBV7-2 and TRBJ2-7 for the parts outside the CDR3, the full variable domain is GAGVSQSPSNKVTEKGKDVELRCDPISGHTALYWYRQSLGQGLEFLIYFQGNSAPDKSGLPSDRFSAERTGGSVSTLTIQRTQQEDSAVYLCASSTQRGGVYEQYFGPGTRLTVT.

The gene calls are TRBV5-6 and TRBJ2-7; D remains unclear. There are 12 residues in the CDR3. V shed 3 bases and J shed 9 bases, with 13 bases lying between them. Germline lookup yields CDR1 SGHDT and CDR2 YYEEEE. DNA of the CDR3: TGTGCCAGCAGCTCCGGCGGCTCCGCGCAGTACTTC. Amino acids: CASSSGGSAQYF.

In its sample, this clonotype was seen many times. V and J are TRBV6-2 or TRBV6-3 and TRBJ2-5; tentatively, D is TRBD1 or TRBD2 (6 bases each). This CDR3 region has 16 residues. Trimming removed 6 bases at V and 4 bases at J, with 21 bases between. Germline V gene lookup returns CDR1 MNHEY and CDR2 SVGEGT. For the CDR3, the DNA is TGTGCCAGCAGCCCCCCGGGGGTACAGGGAGTAGAGACCCAGTACTTC. Translated, it gives CASSPPGVQGVETQYF.

This clonotype was picked up one time. The CDR3 region is CASSWTSGRASYNEQFF. The CDR3 nucleotides are TGCGCCAGCAGCTGGACTAGCGGGAGGGCCTCTTACAATGAGCAGTTCTTC. The chain has TRBV5-1 and TRBJ2-1; the match to TRBD2 covers 15 bases. Germline V lookup: CDR1 SGHRS, CDR2 YFSETQ. This CDR3 spans 17 amino acids. J was trimmed by 4 bases and V by 3 bases; bases with no gene match: 5.

This clonotype was seen repeatedly, ten times or more. V and J are TRBV7-9 and TRBJ2-7; TRBD1 agrees at 8 bases. Germline loops: CDR1 SEHNR, CDR2 FQNEAQ (reference sequence). The junction had 9 bases not matched to a gene; V was cut back by 5 bases and J by 3 bases. This CDR3 region has 15 residues. The CDR3, as DNA: TGTGCCAGCAGCAGCCGGGACAGGCCAAACTACGAGCAGTACTTC. It encodes CASSSRDRPNYEQYF.

This clonotype was recorded at least ten times. The rearrangement links TRBV19 to TRBJ1-1; D is unclear. Trimming shortened V by 7 bases and J by 2 bases, and 11 bases separated the two germline ends. Germline V gene lookup returns CDR1 LNHDA and CDR2 SQIVND (reference sequence). This CDR3 region has 13 residues. The CDR3 DNA sequence: TGTGCCAGTAACCGGGAGTACAACACTGAAGCTTTCTTT. Translating it yields CASNREYNTEAFF.

To note about this clonotype: A much larger clone is a single base away; this may be a read error. This chain joins TRBV5-1 and TRBJ1-4; D not certain. Germline V gene lookup returns CDR1 SGHRS and CDR2 YFSETQ. CDR3 length: 13 amino acids. CDR3 amino acids: CTSSLVGSEKLFF. In DNA form, the CDR3 reads TGCACCAGCAGCTTGGTTGGCTCCGAAAAACTGTTTTTT.

CDR3 protein: CASSQDRHVATGELFF. DNA for the CDR3: TGCGCCAGCAGCCAAGATCGGCACGTCGCCACCGGGGAGCTGTTTTTT. This chain connects TRBV4-3 to TRBJ2-2; unclear D gene. The germline CDR1 and CDR2 sequences are LGHNA and YSLEER. The CDR3 totals 16 residues. Trimming cost V 0 bases and J 4 bases, with 12 bases left between them.

A note on this clonotype: Being one base from a much bigger clone, this may be a read error. The rearrangement joins TRBV11-1 to TRBJ2-3; 7 nucleotides match TRBD2. V trimming: 8 bases; J trimming: 6 bases; junction bases outside the gene matches: 17. This CDR3 is built from 16 residues. Per germline, CDR1 SGHAT and CDR2 FQDESV (reference sequence). The CDR3, as DNA: TGTGCCAGCCTCACGGGGAGGGTGACCTTCGTGGATACGCAGTATTTT. It encodes CASLTGRVTFVDTQYF.

Comment on this clonotype: A much larger clone lies a single base off, so this may be a read error. The chain joins TRBV7-6 to TRBJ2-7; tentatively, D is TRBD1 (5 bases). The CDR3 length is 13 residues. Germline CDR1 is SGHVS and CDR2 is FNYEAQ. The CDR3 reads CASSEGAYYKQYF. The CDR3 DNA reads TGTGCCAGCAGCGAAGGGGCCTACTACAAGCAGTACTTC.